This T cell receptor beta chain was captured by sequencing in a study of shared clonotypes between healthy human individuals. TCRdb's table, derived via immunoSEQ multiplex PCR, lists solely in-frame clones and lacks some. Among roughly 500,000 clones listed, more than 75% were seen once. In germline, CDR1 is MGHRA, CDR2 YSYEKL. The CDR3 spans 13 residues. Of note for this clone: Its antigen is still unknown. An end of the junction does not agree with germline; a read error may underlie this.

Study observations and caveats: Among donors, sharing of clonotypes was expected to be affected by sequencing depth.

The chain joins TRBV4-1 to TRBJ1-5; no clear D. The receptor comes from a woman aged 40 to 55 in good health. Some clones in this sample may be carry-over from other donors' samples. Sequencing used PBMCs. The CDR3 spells CASSHGPNQPQRF. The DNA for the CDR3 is TGCGCCAGCAGCCATGGACCCAATCAGCCTCAGCGTTTT.